This TCR beta chain was documented in a study of beta chain features in type 1 diabetes (dated by TCRdb to 2017 to 2018). Some background on the complete study: Patients and healthy donors did not differ in mean age, gender distribution, total cell number or subset yield. Naive and central memory subsets were obtained from all 30 or so donors, but regulatory and stem cell-like memory subsets were isolated from only 8 patients and roughly 8 healthy donors. A total of some 110 million sorted cells were examined across all samples, and a strong correlation was observed between cell number per subset and RNA yield. In the study, recently diagnosed type 1 diabetes patients and matched healthy donors were compared on the TCRB repertoires of their sorted circulating CD4+ T cell subsets. The full study reports these points: In all four CD4+ subsets, TCRB CDR3 length was moderately but significantly shorter in type 1 diabetes patients. Patients with type 1 diabetes made fewer insertions and deleted more nucleotides at VDJ recombination sites, implying thymic rearrangement abnormalities. Because cDNA rather than genomic DNA was sequenced, highly expressing activated cells could have been over-represented, although no difference in activation and CD3 levels was found between groups. PCR might favor shorter templates, but patient and control samples were amplified and corrected together, so any skew would affect both groups equally. HLA sub-analyses involved small numbers of individuals, so any influence of HLA type on TCRB rearrangement remained unresolved. Naive, central memory and regulatory TCRB repertoires appeared to be more similar among patients than among healthy donors.

Counted from cysteine to phenylalanine, this CDR3 has 15 amino acids. Here the CDR3 DNA is all that survives: 45 bases in frame from base 1. V is clipped by 6 bases and J by 0 bases, and the sequence between their germline boundaries is 15 bases long. The germline V gene gives CDR1 as SGHTA and CDR2 as FQGTGA. From each donor, a single peripheral blood sample of 100 to 150 mL on average was drawn into heparinised tubes. Using a panel that included CD45RO, CCR7, CD25, CD127, CD95 and CD27, naive, central memory, regulatory and stem cell-like memory CD4+ T cells were sorted on a BD FACSAria II. Every sorted population had a purity above 95%. PBMCs were separated immediately by Lymphoprep density gradient centrifugation and were stained directly, without being cultured. So that batch effects would be minimized, each experiment stained and sorted samples in pairs, pairing one healthy donor with one patient.

The High Capacity cDNA Reverse Transcription Kit was used to reverse transcribe all of the isolated RNA, meaning that expressed TCRB transcripts were what got sequenced. Deep immunoSEQ sequencing was applied to naive, central memory and regulatory T cell samples, giving an average of about 3.6 million total reads per sample. Sorted cells were lysed in RLT buffer and RNA was extracted with DNase-treated RNeasy Micro or Mini kits, depending on cell number. Each cell subset was processed separately to prevent cross-contamination, with patient and healthy donor samples processed together. Using the immunoSEQ multiplex PCR, TCRB sequences were amplified from cDNA into 87-bp fragments spanning the CDR3 region. Sequencing of the amplicons was performed on the Illumina HiSeq platform. The source study handled its data this way. Synthetic template baselines were used to correct PCR bias computationally, reads within Hamming distance 2 were collapsed, and singletons that could not be merged were discarded. Reads were aligned to IMGT to assign V, D and J genes, CDR3 length, and insertions or deletions at six rearrangement sites. Within each subset, clonotype counts were normalized to sorted cell number, after which true diversity and Gini coefficients were computed with the tcR R package. Repertoire sharing was quantified using the overlap coefficient calculated on TCRB nucleotide sequences. Out-of-frame TCRB sequences from naive cells were analyzed as a proxy for the pre-selection repertoire. As stored in TCRdb, this immuneACCESS dataset retains in-frame rearrangements with V and J assigned. A fraction of the clones does not appear; measured against another copy, unresolved V genes explain less than half of the discrepancy, and the remainder lacks a known reason. V and J calls plus clone size are reproduced from that table; the DNA served to infer D and trimming. For this sample there are under 800,000 clones; roughly a sixth appear just once. The ten largest clones add up to around 0.1% of the sample.

This clone occurred a few times. There is no known antigen for this receptor. No base quality values were provided; no much bigger clone lies one nucleotide off. The sample taken for sequencing was naive CD4+ T cells from blood. The cell subset or site label here, explained by the study, means: true naive CD4+ T cells. The rearranged segments are TRBV7-3 and TRBJ2-7; TRBD2 could be the D gene, as 5 bases match. The origin of this receptor is a young man in good health. The nucleotide sequence reads as follows: TGTGCCAGCAGTAAAGCGGCAACGAGCTCCTACGAGCAGTACTTC. This codes for CASSKAATSSYEQYF. Reference TRBV7-3 and TRBJ2-7 genes cover what lies past the CDR3, so the full variable domain is GAGVSQTPSNKVTEKGKYVELRCDPISGHTALYWYRQSLGQGPEFLIYFQGTGAADDSGLPNDRFFAVRPEGSVSTLKIQRTERGDSAVYLCASSKAATSSYEQYFGPGTRLTVT.